These 22 T cell receptor beta chains share one sample of origin, sequenced in a study of T cells in localized non-small cell lung cancer. Assay: immunoSEQ multiplex PCR; the TCRdb copy retains only in-frame clones and omits some. The sample carries around 78,000 clones, more than 75% recorded once. The source was peripheral blood, collected before any cancer treatment. The source of these receptors is a female donor older than 55 with stage I lung adenocarcinoma.

V and J are TRBV7-2 and TRBJ1-5; TRBD1 matches 7 bases. The germline CDR1 and CDR2 sequences are SGHTA and FQGNSA. CDR3 size: 18 residues. V lost 4 bases, J lost 2 bases, and 14 bases stayed unmatched. DNA of the CDR3: TGTGCCAGCAGCTCCAGGGGGTGGGGAACGGGCGGCAATCAGCCCCAGCATTTT. Translation: CASSSRGWGTGGNQPQHF.

This clone has a single count. The rearrangement joins TRBV5-8 to TRBJ2-2; tentatively, D is TRBD2 (5 bases). V gave up 4 bases and J gave up 0 bases, with 13 bases separating them. Germline V gene data show CDR1 as SGHTS and CDR2 as YDEGEE. This CDR3 spans 16 amino acids. CDR3 amino acids: CASSNQRFANTGELFF. The DNA for the CDR3 is TGTGCCAGCAGCAACCAGCGGTTCGCGAACACCGGGGAGCTGTTTTTT.

This chain uses TRBV6-5 with TRBJ1-2, with no clear D. This CDR3 spans 13 amino acids. Germline V gene sequence: CDR1 MNHEY, CDR2 SVGAGI. The V end was cut by 5 bases, the J end by 0 bases, with 7 bases between. CDR3 amino acids: CASSPGANYGYTF. CDR3 DNA: TGTGCCAGCAGTCCCGGGGCTAACTATGGCTACACCTTC.

This clone was observed a handful of times. The chain combines TRBV4-2 with TRBJ2-1; 7 nucleotides align to TRBD1. The CDR3 loop spans 15 amino acids. In germline, CDR1 is LGHNA, CDR2 YNFKEQ. V was pared by 4 bases and J by 7 bases, with 10 bases of the junction left unmatched. The DNA of the CDR3 is TGTGCCAGCAGCCTTCTCGACAGGGCTAATAATGAGCAGTTCTTC. Translating it yields CASSLLDRANNEQFF.

The V gene is TRBV5-6, the J gene TRBJ1-1, with 8 bases identical to TRBD1. Per germline, CDR1 SGHDT and CDR2 YYEEEE. The V and J ends lost 4 bases and 4 bases, in that order; junction bases with no gene match: 12. The CDR3 consists of 16 residues. In nucleotides, the CDR3 is TGTGCCAGCAGCCCCAGGGGGCGCGGGAGAGGCACTGAAGCTTTCTTT. It specifies CASSPRGRGRGTEAFF.

The sample holds many counts of this clone. The V gene is TRBV7-8, the J gene TRBJ1-5; 7 positions agree with TRBD1. J was trimmed by 4 bases and V by 8 bases; bases with no gene match: 5. Germline CDR1 reads SGHVS; CDR2 reads FQNEAQ. The CDR3 is 13 amino acids. This chain's CDR3 is CASRDSENQPQHF. CDR3 bases: TGTGCCAGCCGGGACAGCGAAAATCAGCCCCAGCATTTT.

The chain is built from TRBV30 and TRBJ2-3, with 7 nucleotides matching TRBD1. Trimming removed 4 bases from V and 3 bases from J; junction bases left unmatched: 7. Germline-derived CDR1 and CDR2 are GTSNPN and SVGIG (reference sequence). The CDR3 loop spans 14 amino acids. CDR3 sequence (DNA): TGTGCCTGGACGGGGAGCAGGGGGACAGATACGCAGTATTTT. This gives the protein CAWTGSRGTDTQYF.

V usage is TRBV11-2 and J usage is TRBJ2-7; D call uncertain. The CDR3 is 16 amino acids. From germline, CDR1 is SGHAT and CDR2 FQNNGV. V lost 0 bases and J lost 3, with 15 bases in between. CDR3 loop: CASSLDKLTSSYEQYF. CDR3 nucleotides: TGTGCCAGCAGCTTAGACAAGTTGACAAGCAGCTACGAGCAGTACTTC.

The V call is TRBV6-6, the J call TRBJ2-3; TRBD2 is a possible D gene (5 bases). This CDR3 has 14 amino acids. The germline V gene has CDR1 MNHNY and CDR2 SVGAGI (reference sequence). The V gene lost 2 bases and the J gene lost 0 bases, with 6 bases spanning the gap. The CDR3 spells CASSYLASTDTQYF. CDR3 nucleotides: TGTGCCAGCAGTTACCTAGCTAGCACAGATACGCAGTATTTT.

The chain combines TRBV28 with TRBJ2-7; 12 bases map to TRBD2. CDR3 length equals 15 residues. Losses at the gene ends were 8 bases for V and 9 bases for J; bases not matched to a gene: 14. Germline V CDR1 and CDR2: MDHEN, SYDVKM. CDR3 in DNA: TGTGCCAGCCTTCCGTCTAGCGGGAGGGCCTCGGCGCAGTACTTC. Translated: CASLPSSGRASAQYF. Variable domain in full (rest from reference TRBV28 and TRBJ2-7): DVKVTQSSRYLVKRTGEKVFLECVQDMDHENMFWYRQDPGLGLRLIYFSYDVKMKEKGDIPEGYSVSREKKERFSLILESASTNQTSMYLCASLPSSGRASAQYFGPGTRLTVT.

This clone was counted only a few times. The rearrangement uses TRBV10-3 and TRBJ1-2; weak D call: TRBD1 (5 bases). The length of the CDR3 is 12 residues. From germline, CDR1 is ENHRY and CDR2 SYGVKD. V dropped 8 bases and J dropped 2 bases, with 9 bases sitting between them. CDR3: CAIGQGNYGYTF. Here the CDR3 DNA reads TGTGCCATCGGCCAGGGCAACTATGGCTACACCTTC.

CDR3 DNA sequence: TGTGCCAGTAGTATAGGCCGCGGGGGCCAAGAGACCCAGTACTTC. It specifies CASSIGRGGQETQYF. The gene calls are TRBV19 and TRBJ2-5, with 7 bases lining up with TRBD2. Germline V gives CDR1 LNHDA, CDR2 SQIVND (reference sequence). After removal of 1 base from V and 1 base from J, the junction contained 3 bases not matched to a gene. CDR3 length: 15 residues.

The rearrangement uses TRBV6-5 and TRBJ2-5; the match to TRBD1 covers 7 bases. Germline values: CDR1 MNHEY, CDR2 SVGAGI. CDR3 length: 14 residues. Trimming removed 2 bases from V and 7 bases from J; junction bases left unmatched: 7. The CDR3: CASSYLGQDRTQYF. CDR3 bases: TGTGCCAGCAGTTACCTAGGACAGGACCGGACCCAGTACTTC.

This rearrangement joins TRBV6-1 to TRBJ1-2, with unresolved D. Trimming took off 2 bases at V and 3 bases at J, with 7 bases between the two ends. This CDR3 contains 13 residues. The germline gives CDR1 MNHNS, CDR2 SASEGT. The CDR3 DNA sequence: TGTGCCAGCAGTGAAACCTGGGACTATGGCTACACCTTC. Translation gives CASSETWDYGYTF.

The chain recombines TRBV28 with TRBJ1-2; no firm D call. The CDR3 sequence is 12 residues long. Germline lookup yields CDR1 MDHEN and CDR2 SYDVKM. Trimming removed 2 bases from V and 2 bases from J, with 3 bases in between. CDR3 protein: CASSLKNYGYTF. CDR3 sequence (DNA): TGTGCCAGCAGTTTAAAAAACTATGGCTACACCTTC.

The V call is TRBV6-5, the J call TRBJ1-1; D not resolved. Germline lookup yields CDR1 MNHEY and CDR2 SVGAGI. V was shortened by 5 bases and J by 3 bases, with 7 bases between the two germline ends. The CDR3 is 12 amino acids. CDR3 bases: TGTGCCAGCAGTGATCCCTACACTGAAGCTTTCTTT. Its translation is CASSDPYTEAFF.

The rearrangement joins TRBV6-1 to TRBJ1-6, with 8 bases identical to TRBD1. Germline CDR1 is MNHNS and CDR2 is SASEGT. The CDR3 covers 15 residues. Trimming removed 6 bases from V and 5 bases from J; junction bases left unmatched: 6. Written as DNA, the CDR3 is TGTGCCAGCAGCGCCCAGGGACAGGATAATTCACCCCTCCACTTT. Protein product: CASSAQGQDNSPLHF.

CDR3 DNA sequence: TGTGCCAGCAGTTTACCCGGGGGGGGGCCCTACGAGCAGTACTTC. Translated: CASSLPGGGPYEQYF. The chain combines TRBV28 with TRBJ2-7; 8 bases fit TRBD2. V shed 2 bases and J 2 bases; nucleotides not matched to a gene: 5. The germline V gene has CDR1 MDHEN and CDR2 SYDVKM. This CDR3 spans 15 amino acids.

This clone was seen more than once but under ten times. The J gene is TRBJ2-5, the V gene TRBV6-5; TRBD2 matches 7 bases. The V gene's germline CDR1 is MNHEY and CDR2 SVGAGI. V shed 0 bases and J 4 bases; nucleotides not matched to a gene: 5. The CDR3 loop spans 15 amino acids. The CDR3 protein is CASSYSAGVGETQYF. Written as DNA, the CDR3 is TGTGCCAGCAGTTACTCCGCGGGGGTAGGAGAGACCCAGTACTTC.

The chain is built from TRBV15 and TRBJ1-4; TRBD1 aligns across 7 bases. CDR1 and CDR2 from the germline V gene are LNHNV and YYDKDF (reference sequence). This CDR3 has 15 residues. J was trimmed by 4 bases and V by 5 bases; bases with no gene match: 7. CDR3 protein: CATSGLTGINEKLFF. CDR3 nucleotide sequence: TGTGCCACCAGCGGCCTGACAGGGATTAATGAAAAACTGTTTTTT.

The chain couples TRBV30 to TRBJ1-2; D perhaps matches TRBD1 (5 bases). The germline V gene has CDR1 GTSNPN and CDR2 SVGIG (reference sequence). Trimming removed 4 bases at V and 2 bases at J, with 11 bases between. This CDR3 is 13 amino acids long. CDR3 region: CAWTQDNNYGYTF. DNA of the CDR3: TGTGCCTGGACGCAGGACAACAACTATGGCTACACCTTC. The full variable domain, its missing parts supplied by reference TRBV30 and TRBJ1-2, is SQTIHQWPATLVQPVGSPLSLECTVEGTSNPNLYWYRQAAGRGLQLLFYSVGIGQISSEVPQNLSASRPQDRQFILSSKKLLLSDSGFYLCAWTQDNNYGYTFGSGTRLTVV.

The chain uses TRBV25-1 and TRBJ2-3; TRBD2 agrees at 7 bases. This CDR3 region has 14 residues. Per the germline V gene, CDR1 is MGHDK and CDR2 is SYGVNS. The J segment lost 6 bases and the V segment lost 0 bases, leaving 3 bases of the junction unmatched. CDR3 DNA: TGTGCCAGCAGTGAATACGGGGGAGGGGATACGCAGTATTTT. It is translated as CASSEYGGGDTQYF.